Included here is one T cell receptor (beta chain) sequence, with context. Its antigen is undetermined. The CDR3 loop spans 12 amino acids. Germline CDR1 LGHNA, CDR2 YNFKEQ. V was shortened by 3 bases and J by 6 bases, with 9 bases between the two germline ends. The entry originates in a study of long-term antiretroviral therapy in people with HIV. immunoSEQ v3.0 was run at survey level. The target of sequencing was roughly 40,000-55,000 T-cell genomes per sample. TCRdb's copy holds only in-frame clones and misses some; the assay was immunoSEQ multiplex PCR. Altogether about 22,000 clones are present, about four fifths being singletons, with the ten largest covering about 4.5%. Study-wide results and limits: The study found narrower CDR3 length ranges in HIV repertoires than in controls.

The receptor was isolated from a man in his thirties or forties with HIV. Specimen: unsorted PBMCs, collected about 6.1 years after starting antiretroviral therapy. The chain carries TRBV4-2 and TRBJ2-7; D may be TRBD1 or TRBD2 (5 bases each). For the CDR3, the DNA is TGTGCCAGCAGCCAGGCGAGGGGCGAGCAGTACTTC. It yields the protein CASSQARGEQYF.